This TCR beta chain was captured in a study of Graves' ophthalmopathy and Graves' hyperthyroidism. TCR beta CDR3 regions were amplified from RNA transcripts. The first round was an RT-PCR with HTBI primers, and the second round was a multiplex PCR. From the multiplex PCR reads, TCRdb called clonotypes with MiXCR, one entry per CDR3 protein. The repertoire holds 650,000 to 900,000 distinct CDR3 sequences, with roughly two fifths as singletons. A word on this clonotype: One base away lies a much larger clone, so this may be a sequencing read error.

Germline loops: CDR1 LNHNV, CDR2 YYDKDF (reference sequence). This CDR3 contains 12 residues. Sequencing was done on a sample of peripheral blood. The receptor's source is an adult man with Graves' ophthalmopathy. J is TRBJ2-7 and V is TRBV15; D is undetermined. The CDR3 coding sequence is TGTGCCAGCAGCGTGTCCACCTACGAGCAGTACTTC. Translation: CASSVSTYEQYF.